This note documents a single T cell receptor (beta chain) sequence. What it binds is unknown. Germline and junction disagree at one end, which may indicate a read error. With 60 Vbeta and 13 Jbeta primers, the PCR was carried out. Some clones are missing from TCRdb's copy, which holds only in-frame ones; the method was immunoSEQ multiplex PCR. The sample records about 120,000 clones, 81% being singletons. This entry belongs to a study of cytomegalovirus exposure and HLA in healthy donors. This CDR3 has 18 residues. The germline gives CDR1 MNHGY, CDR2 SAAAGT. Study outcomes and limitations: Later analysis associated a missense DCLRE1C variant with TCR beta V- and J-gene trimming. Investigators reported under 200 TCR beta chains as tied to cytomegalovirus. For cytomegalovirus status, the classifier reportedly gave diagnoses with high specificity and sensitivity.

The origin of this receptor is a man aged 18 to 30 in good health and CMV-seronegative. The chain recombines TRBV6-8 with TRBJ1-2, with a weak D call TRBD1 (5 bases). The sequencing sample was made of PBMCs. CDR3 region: CYKVGGGESSVANYGYTF. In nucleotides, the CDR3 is TGCTATAAAGTTGGGGGAGGGGAATCCTCTGTGGCTAACTATGGCTACACCTTC.